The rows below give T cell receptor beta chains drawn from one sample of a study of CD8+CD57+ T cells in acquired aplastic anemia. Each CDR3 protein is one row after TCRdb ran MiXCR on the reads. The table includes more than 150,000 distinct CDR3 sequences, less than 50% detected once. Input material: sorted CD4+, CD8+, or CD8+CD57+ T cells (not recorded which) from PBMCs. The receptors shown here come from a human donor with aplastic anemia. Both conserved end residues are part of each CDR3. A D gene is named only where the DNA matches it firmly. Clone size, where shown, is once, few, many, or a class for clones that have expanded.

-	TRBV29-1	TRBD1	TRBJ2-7	CSPQPRTGNGEQYF	TGCAGCCCCCAACCTCGGACAGGGAATGGCGAGCAGTACTTC
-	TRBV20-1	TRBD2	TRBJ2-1	CSARVAGSNEQFF	TGCAGTGCTAGAGTAGCGGGAAGCAATGAGCAGTTCTTC
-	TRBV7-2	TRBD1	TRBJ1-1	CASSLDRAAEAFF	TGTGCCAGCAGCCTTGACAGGGCCGCTGAAGCTTTCTTT
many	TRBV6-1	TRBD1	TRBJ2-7	CASSLTGGSINEQYF	TGTGCCAGCAGCCTAACAGGGGGATCCATTAACGAGCAGTACTTC
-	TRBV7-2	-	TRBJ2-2	CASSLAGRRGGELFF	TGTGCCAGCAGCTTAGCAGGGAGGCGGGGCGGGGAGCTGTTTTTT
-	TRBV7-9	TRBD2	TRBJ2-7	CASSAGEGVSYEQYF	TGTGCCAGCAGCGCGGGGGAAGGAGTAAGCTACGAGCAGTACTTC
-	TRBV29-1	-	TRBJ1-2	CSVEDRENYGYTF	TGCAGCGTTGAAGACAGGGAGAACTATGGCTACACCTTC
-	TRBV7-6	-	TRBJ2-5	CASSLAYQETQYF	TGTGCCAGCAGCTTAGCGTACCAAGAGACCCAGTACTTC
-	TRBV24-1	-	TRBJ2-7	CATSDSDSYEQYF	TGTGCCACCAGTGATTCAGACAGTTACGAGCAGTACTTC
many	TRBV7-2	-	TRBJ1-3	CASSPDRAPGNTIYF	TGTGCCAGCAGCCCGGACCGGGCGCCTGGAAACACCATATATTTT
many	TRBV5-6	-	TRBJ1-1	CASSPQVLNTEAFF	TGTGCCAGCAGCCCACAGGTCCTGAACACTGAAGCTTTCTTT
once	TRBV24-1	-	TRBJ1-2	CATSDGGPRSYGYTF	TGTGCCACCAGTGATGGGGGACCGCGCAGCTATGGCTACACCTTC
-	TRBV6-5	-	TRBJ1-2	CASSSGGDGYTF	TGTGCCAGCAGTTCGGGGGGAGATGGCTACACCTTC
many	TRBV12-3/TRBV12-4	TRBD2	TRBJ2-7	CASSLGGWLAGSEQYF	TGTGCCAGCAGTTTAGGGGGTTGGCTAGCGGGCTCCGAGCAGTACTTC
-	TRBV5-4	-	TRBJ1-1	CASSPLLGVGRDTEAFF	TGTGCCAGCAGCCCACTGTTAGGCGTAGGTAGAGACACTGAAGCTTTCTTT
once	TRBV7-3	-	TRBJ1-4	CASSPGGANEKLFF	TGTGCCAGCAGCCCCGGTGGGGCCAATGAAAAACTGTTTTTT
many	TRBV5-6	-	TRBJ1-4	CASSDRNSEKLFF	TGTGCCAGCAGCGACAGGAACTCCGAAAAACTGTTTTTT
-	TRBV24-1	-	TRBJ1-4	CATSGGGEKLFF	TGTGCCACCAGTGGCGGGGGCGAAAAACTGTTTTTT
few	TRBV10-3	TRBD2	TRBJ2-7	CATGLAGSYEQYF	TGTGCCACCGGACTAGCGGGATCCTACGAGCAGTACTTC
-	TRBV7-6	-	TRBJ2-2	CASSFQGNAGELFF	TGTGCCAGCAGCTTCCAGGGAAACGCCGGGGAGCTGTTTTTT
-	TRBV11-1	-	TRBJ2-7	CASSSHQGARSYEQYF	TGTGCCAGCAGCTCACACCAGGGAGCACGCTCCTACGAGCAGTACTTC
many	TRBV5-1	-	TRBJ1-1	CASSSGGHASGTEAFF	TGCGCCAGCAGCTCTGGGGGACACGCCTCGGGCACTGAAGCTTTCTTT
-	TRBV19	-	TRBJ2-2	CASSISTGELFF	TGTGCCAGTAGTATAAGCACCGGGGAGCTGTTTTTT
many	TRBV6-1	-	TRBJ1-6	CASRVQNSPLHF	TGTGCCAGCAGGGTACAGAATTCACCCCTCCACTTT
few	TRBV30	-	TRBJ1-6	CAWAPGSSYNSPLHF	TGTGCCTGGGCGCCAGGGAGCTCCTATAATTCACCCCTCCACTTT
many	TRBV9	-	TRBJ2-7	CASSVGDEQYF	TGTGCCAGCAGTGTAGGGGACGAGCAGTACTTC
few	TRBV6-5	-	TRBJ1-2	CASSFSSLNNYGYTF	TGTGCCAGCAGTTTTTCCTCGCTCAATAACTATGGCTACACCTTC
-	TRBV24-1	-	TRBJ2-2	CASSREQGFANTGELFF	TGTGCCAGCAGCCGTGAGCAGGGGTTCGCGAACACCGGGGAGCTGTTTTTT
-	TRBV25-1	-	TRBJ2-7	CASSDAHWTSYEQYF	TGTGCCAGCAGTGACGCGCACTGGACCTCCTACGAGCAGTACTTC
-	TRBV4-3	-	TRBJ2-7	CASSQGDETYEQYF	TGCGCCAGCAGCCAAGGGGACGAGACCTACGAGCAGTACTTC
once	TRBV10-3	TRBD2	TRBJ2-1	CAISVSSGSSYNEQFF	TGTGCCATCAGTGTGAGTAGCGGGAGCTCCTACAATGAGCAGTTCTTC
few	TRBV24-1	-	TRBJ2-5	CATSDSGLETQYF	TGTGCCACCAGTGACTCGGGGCTGGAGACCCAGTACTTC
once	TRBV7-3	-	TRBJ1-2	CASTREDNYGYTF	TGTGCCAGCACCCGGGAGGATAACTATGGCTACACCTTC
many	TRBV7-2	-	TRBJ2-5	CAAGAGPQETQYF	TGTGCCGCGGGGGCGGGGCCCCAAGAGACCCAGTACTTC
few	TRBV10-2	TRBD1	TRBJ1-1	CASSARAGGGNTEAFF	TGCGCCAGCAGCGCAAGAGCAGGGGGCGGGAACACTGAAGCTTTCTTT
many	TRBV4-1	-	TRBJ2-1	CASSQAILDGEQFF	TGCGCCAGCAGCCAAGCCATACTAGATGGTGAGCAGTTCTTC
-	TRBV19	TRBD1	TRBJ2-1	CASWDSRSYNEQFF	TGTGCCAGTTGGGACAGTCGGTCTTACAATGAGCAGTTCTTC
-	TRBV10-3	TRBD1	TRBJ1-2	CAISDSGTGGWYGYTF	TGTGCCATCAGTGATTCCGGGACAGGGGGCTGGTATGGCTACACCTTC
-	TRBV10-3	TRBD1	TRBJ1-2	CAISESRGDYGYTF	TGTGCCATCAGTGAGTCCAGGGGGGACTATGGCTACACCTTC
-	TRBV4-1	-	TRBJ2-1	CASSQGEDHYNEQFF	TGCGCCAGCAGCCAAGGCGAGGATCACTACAATGAGCAGTTCTTC
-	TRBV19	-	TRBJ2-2	CASSEGLGPGELFF	TGTGCCAGTAGTGAGGGCCTTGGTCCCGGGGAGCTGTTTTTT
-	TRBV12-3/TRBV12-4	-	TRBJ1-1	CASTLSTMATEAFF	TGTGCCAGCACCTTGAGCACCATGGCCACTGAAGCTTTCTTT